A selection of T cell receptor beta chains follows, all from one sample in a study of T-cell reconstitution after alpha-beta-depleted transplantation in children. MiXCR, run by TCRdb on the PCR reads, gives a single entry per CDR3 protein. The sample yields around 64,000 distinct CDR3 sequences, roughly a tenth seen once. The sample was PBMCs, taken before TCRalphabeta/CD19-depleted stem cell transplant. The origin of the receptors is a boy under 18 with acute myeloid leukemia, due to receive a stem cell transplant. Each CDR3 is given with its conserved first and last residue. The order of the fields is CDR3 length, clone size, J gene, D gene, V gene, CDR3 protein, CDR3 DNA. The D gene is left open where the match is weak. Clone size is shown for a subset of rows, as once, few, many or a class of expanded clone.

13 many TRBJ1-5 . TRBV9 CASSVGHNQPQHF TGTGCCAGCAGCGTAGGACACAATCAGCCCCAGCATTTT
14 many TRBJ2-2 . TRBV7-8 CASSLGRNTGELFF TGTGCCAGCAGCTTAGGACGGAACACCGGGGAGCTGTTTTTT
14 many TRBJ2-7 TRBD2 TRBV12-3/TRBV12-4 CASRGLRHTSGQYF TGTGCCAGCAGGGGACTACGCCATACCTCCGGGCAGTACTTC
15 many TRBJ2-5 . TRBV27 CATQQRFREQETQYF TGTGCCACCCAACAGCGCTTTCGGGAACAAGAGACCCAGTACTTC
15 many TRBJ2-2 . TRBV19 CASSISGQNTGELFF TGTGCCAGTAGTATTTCGGGACAGAACACCGGGGAGCTGTTTTTT
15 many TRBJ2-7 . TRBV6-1 CASSRTLRGPGEQYF TGTGCCAGCAGTAGAACCCTCAGGGGTCCGGGCGAGCAGTACTTC
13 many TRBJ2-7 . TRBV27 CASRGSSSYEQYF TGTGCCAGCCGGGGGAGTAGCTCCTACGAGCAGTACTTC
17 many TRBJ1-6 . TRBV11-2 CASSLDLGLSYNSPLHF TGTGCCAGCAGCTTAGATCTGGGTCTCTCCTATAATTCACCCCTCCACTTT
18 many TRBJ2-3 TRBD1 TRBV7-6 CASSSTTQPGQDTDTQYF TGTGCCAGCAGCTCGACAACCCAACCGGGACAGGACACAGATACGCAGTATTTT
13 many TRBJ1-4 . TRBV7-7 CASSATQVEKLFF TGTGCCAGCAGCGCGACCCAGGTCGAAAAACTGTTTTTT
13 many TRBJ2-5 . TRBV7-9 CASSLVVGETQYF TGTGCCAGCAGCTTAGTGGTAGGGGAGACCCAGTACTTC
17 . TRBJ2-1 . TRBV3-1 CATCKQPPAVVSNEQFF TGTGCCACCTGCAAGCAGCCTCCGGCAGTGGTTTCCAATGAGCAGTTCTTC
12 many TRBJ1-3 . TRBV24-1 CATSDHRNTIYF TGTGCCACCAGTGACCATCGAAACACCATATATTTT
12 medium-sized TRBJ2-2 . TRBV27 CASRGSTGELFF TGTGCCAGCAGGGGATCCACCGGGGAGCTGTTTTTT
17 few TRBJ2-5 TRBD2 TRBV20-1 CSASWGTSGGATETQYF TGCAGTGCTAGCTGGGGGACTAGCGGGGGGGCCACGGAGACCCAGTACTTC
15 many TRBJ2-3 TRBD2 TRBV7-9 CASSSGLAGPDTQYF TGTGCCAGCAGCTCCGGACTAGCGGGACCAGATACGCAGTATTTT
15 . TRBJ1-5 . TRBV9 CASSPTGFSNQPQHF TGTGCCAGCAGCCCCACAGGGTTTAGCAATCAGCCCCAGCATTTT
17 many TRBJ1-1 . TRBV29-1 CSVAIVGQGTGRAEAFF TGCAGCGTGGCCATTGTAGGGCAGGGGACGGGCAGAGCTGAAGCTTTCTTT
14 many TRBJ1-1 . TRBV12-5 CASGLQGLNTEAFF TGTGCTAGTGGACTCCAGGGGCTGAACACTGAAGCTTTCTTT
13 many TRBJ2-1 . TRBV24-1 CATSEVWGHEQFF TGTGCCACCAGTGAGGTATGGGGTCATGAGCAGTTCTTC
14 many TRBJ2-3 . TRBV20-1 CSAMMDSNTDTQYF TGCAGTGCTATGATGGACAGTAACACAGATACGCAGTATTTT
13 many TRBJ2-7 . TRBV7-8 CASSLTDDTEQYF TGTGCCAGCAGCCTCACTGACGACACCGAGCAGTACTTC
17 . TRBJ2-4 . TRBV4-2 CASSLGATKIAKNIQYF TGTGCCAGCAGCCTAGGGGCGACGAAAATAGCCAAAAACATTCAGTACTTC
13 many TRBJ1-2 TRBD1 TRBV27 CASSPRGDRGYTF TGTGCCAGCAGCCCCAGGGGGGACCGGGGCTACACCTTC
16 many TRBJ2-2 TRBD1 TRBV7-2 CASTKQGTANTGELFF TGTGCCAGCACCAAACAGGGGACGGCGAACACCGGGGAGCTGTTTTTT
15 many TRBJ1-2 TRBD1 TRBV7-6 CASSWGTAGGYGYTF TGTGCCAGCAGCTGGGGGACAGCTGGGGGCTATGGCTACACCTTC
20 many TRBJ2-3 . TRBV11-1 CASSFPQQVQGPHGTDTQYF TGTGCCAGCAGCTTCCCCCAACAAGTTCAGGGGCCTCATGGGACAGATACGCAGTATTTT